Listed here are 14 T cell receptor beta chains from one sample, sequenced in a study of T-cell reconstitution after alpha-beta-depleted transplantation in children. Researchers prepared the TCRbeta library using unique molecular identifiers, the study reports. One entry per CDR3 protein results from TCRdb running MiXCR on the PCR reads. The data hold more than 200,000 distinct CDR3 sequences, with over 9.5% observed a single time. The input for sequencing was PBMCs from the stem cell graft donor, taken from the stem cell graft. These receptors all stem from a human donor who donated a stem cell graft to a child with SCID.

This clonotype has ten or more counts. This rearrangement joins TRBV28 to TRBJ1-4, with a weak D call TRBD1 (6 bases). There are 15 residues in the CDR3. The ends were cut back, 7 bases at V and 8 bases at J, with 20 bases in the middle. Germline CDR1 is MDHEN and CDR2 is SYDVKM. CDR3 protein: CASKIGGAVGEKLFF. In DNA form, the CDR3 reads TGTGCCAGCAAGATAGGGGGGGCCGTAGGGGAAAAACTGTTTTTT.

This clonotype was counted at least ten times. The chain recombines TRBV5-1 with TRBJ2-7; no clear D. The length of the CDR3 is 15 residues. V was pared by 0 bases and J by 2 bases, with 12 bases between. The germline gives CDR1 SGHRS, CDR2 YFSETQ. For the CDR3, the DNA is TGCGCCAGCAGCTTGGCTGGGCACGCAGCCTACGAGCAGTACTTC. Amino acid sequence: CASSLAGHAAYEQYF.

This clonotype came up many times. V and J are TRBV12-3 or TRBV12-4 and TRBJ2-3; D remains ambiguous. The germline V and J ends were trimmed by 5 bases and 0 bases, with 12 bases remaining between them. This CDR3 is 15 amino acids long. CDR3 nucleotide sequence: TGTGCCAGCAGTCCTCTTGGCCTAAGCACAGATACGCAGTATTTT. It translates to CASSPLGLSTDTQYF.

This clonotype was recorded at least ten times. The chain combines TRBV7-6 with TRBJ1-1; D may be TRBD1 (5 bases). Germline V gene sequence: CDR1 SGHVS, CDR2 FNYEAQ. Trimming pared 5 bases from V and 2 bases from J, leaving 12 bases between. The CDR3 loop spans 14 amino acids. The CDR3 DNA is TGTGCCAGCAGCGCCCTGACAGTAAACACTGAAGCTTTCTTT. Protein sequence: CASSALTVNTEAFF.

This clonotype was observed many times. The V and J genes are TRBV20-1 and TRBJ2-2; 8 bases agree with TRBD1. Germline CDR1 reads DFQATT; CDR2 reads SNEGSKA (reference sequence). This CDR3 is built from 14 residues. Trimming removed 4 bases from V and 5 bases from J; junction bases left unmatched: 6. The CDR3 reads CSATAGTGTGELFF. CDR3 sequence (DNA): TGCAGTGCTACGGCCGGGACAGGAACCGGGGAGCTGTTTTTT.

About this clonotype itself: This may stem from a read error, because a much larger clone lies one nucleotide away. V usage is TRBV5-5 and J usage is TRBJ2-7; tentatively, D is TRBD1 (7 bases). This CDR3 has 14 amino acids. V gave up 4 bases and J gave up 5 bases, with 16 bases separating them. Germline V gene sequence: CDR1 SGHKS, CDR2 YYEKEE (reference sequence). The CDR3 DNA is TGTGCCAGCAGCCCCCAGGGGGGAATCGACGAGCAGTACTTC. It is translated as CASSPQGGIDEQYF.

This clonotype occurred many times. The chain recombines TRBV20-1 with TRBJ1-2; TRBD1 matches at 8 bases. Germline V gene sequence: CDR1 DFQATT, CDR2 SNEGSKA (reference sequence). V shed 2 bases, J shed 2 bases, and the junction held 7 bases outside the gene matches. The CDR3 totals 15 residues. The CDR3 spells CSARYGQGTNYGYTF. The CDR3 region has the DNA TGCAGTGCTAGATACGGACAGGGAACGAACTATGGCTACACCTTC.

This clonotype was picked up a small number of times. V gene TRBV7-9 combines with J gene TRBJ1-4, with TRBD1 matching over 7 bases. V dropped 8 bases and J dropped 5; count of bases not matched to a gene: 11. Germline V gene lookup returns CDR1 SEHNR and CDR2 FQNEAQ (reference sequence). This CDR3 region has 15 residues. The CDR3 is CASSPRTGLNEKLFF. Written as DNA, the CDR3 is TGTGCCAGCTCCCCACGGACAGGCCTGAATGAAAAACTGTTTTTT.

In this sample, this clonotype turned up a few times. V usage is TRBV4-2 and J usage is TRBJ1-1; weak D call: TRBD1 (5 bases). The germline gives CDR1 LGHNA, CDR2 YNFKEQ. Trimming removed 4 bases at V and 12 bases at J, with 21 bases between. CDR3 length: 14 residues. CDR3 residues: CASSLEPDTKGSFF. In DNA, the CDR3 is TGTGCCAGCAGCCTCGAACCGGACACAAAAGGATCTTTCTTT.

This clonotype was detected ten times or more. The genes are TRBV20-1 and TRBJ1-4; 9 bases map to TRBD1. In germline, CDR1 is DFQATT, CDR2 SNEGSKA (reference sequence). The CDR3 extends over 16 amino acids. V dropped 0 bases and J dropped 10; count of bases not matched to a gene: 12. The CDR3 region has the DNA TGCAGTGCTAGAGATCTTTGGAGACAGGGGGTCGGAAAACTGTTTTTT. Amino acid sequence: CSARDLWRQGVGKLFF.

The rearrangement joins TRBV6-2 or TRBV6-3 to TRBJ2-2, with 7 bases fitting TRBD2. V shed 1 base and J 4 bases; nucleotides not matched to a gene: 12. CDR3 length equals 18 residues. The germline CDR1 and CDR2 sequences are MNHEY and SVGEGT. The DNA of the CDR3 is TGTGCCAGCAGTTACTTTCCTCTAACGGGGGGACGCACCGGGGAGCTGTTTTTT. It specifies CASSYFPLTGGRTGELFF.

In this sample, this clonotype turned up many times. The V and J genes are TRBV20-1 and TRBJ2-5, with 9 nucleotides matching TRBD2. The CDR3 sequence is 15 residues long. Germline CDR1 reads DFQATT; CDR2 reads SNEGSKA (reference sequence). V lost 1 base and J lost 4; bases outside the gene matches: 7. CDR3 nucleotide sequence: TGCAGTGCTAGAGGAGGGGCTAGCGGGGTAGAGACCCAGTACTTC. This sequence encodes CSARGGASGVETQYF.

This clonotype showed up many times. The chain employs TRBV28 and TRBJ1-1; TRBD1 matches 10 bases. From germline, CDR1 is MDHEN and CDR2 SYDVKM. This CDR3 has 15 residues. V shed 7 bases and J 6 bases; nucleotides not matched to a gene: 11. CDR3 in DNA: TGTGCCAGCAACTCCTTCGGGACAGGGGTTGCTGAAGCTTTCTTT. Its translation is CASNSFGTGVAEAFF.

This clonotype was seen a few times. V is TRBV20-1 and J is TRBJ1-2; 7 bases align to TRBD1. This CDR3 region has 14 residues. With V trimmed by 1 base and J by 5 bases, 7 bases remained unmatched. Germline CDR1 is DFQATT and CDR2 is SNEGSKA (reference sequence). CDR3 sequence (DNA): TGCAGTGCTAGAGCCTCCGGGACAGCTTATGGCTACACCTTC. It translates to CSARASGTAYGYTF.